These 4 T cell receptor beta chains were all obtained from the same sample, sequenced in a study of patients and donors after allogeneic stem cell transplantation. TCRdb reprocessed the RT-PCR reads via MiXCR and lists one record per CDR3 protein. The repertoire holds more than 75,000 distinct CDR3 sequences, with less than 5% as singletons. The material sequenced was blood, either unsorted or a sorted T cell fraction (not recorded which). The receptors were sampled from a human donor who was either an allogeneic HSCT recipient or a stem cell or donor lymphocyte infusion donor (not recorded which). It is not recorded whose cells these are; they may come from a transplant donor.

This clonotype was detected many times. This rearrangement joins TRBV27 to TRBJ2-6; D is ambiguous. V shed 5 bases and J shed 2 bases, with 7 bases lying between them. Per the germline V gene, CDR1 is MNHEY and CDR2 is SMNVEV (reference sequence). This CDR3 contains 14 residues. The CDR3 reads CASSPRPGANVLTF. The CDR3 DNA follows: TGTGCCAGCAGTCCCCGACCTGGGGCCAACGTCCTGACTTTC. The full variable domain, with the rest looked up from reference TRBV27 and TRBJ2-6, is EAQVTQNPRYLITVTGKKLTVTCSQNMNHEYMSWYRQDPGLGLRQIYYSMNVEVTDKGDVPEGYKVSRKEKRNFPLILESPSPNQTSLYFCASSPRPGANVLTFGAGSRLTVL.

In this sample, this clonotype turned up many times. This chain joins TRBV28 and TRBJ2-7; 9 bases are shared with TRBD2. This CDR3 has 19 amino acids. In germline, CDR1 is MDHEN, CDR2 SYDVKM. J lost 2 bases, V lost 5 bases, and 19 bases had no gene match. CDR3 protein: CASSPRTFSGRRLAYEQYF. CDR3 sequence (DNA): TGTGCCAGCAGTCCCCGGACGTTTAGCGGGAGAAGATTGGCCTACGAGCAGTACTTC.

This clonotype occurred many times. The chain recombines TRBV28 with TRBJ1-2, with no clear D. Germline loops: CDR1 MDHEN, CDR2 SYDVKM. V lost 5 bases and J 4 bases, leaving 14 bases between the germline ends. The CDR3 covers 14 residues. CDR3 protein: CASSVGNMGYGYTF. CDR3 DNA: TGTGCCAGCAGTGTAGGGAACATGGGCTATGGCTACACCTTC.

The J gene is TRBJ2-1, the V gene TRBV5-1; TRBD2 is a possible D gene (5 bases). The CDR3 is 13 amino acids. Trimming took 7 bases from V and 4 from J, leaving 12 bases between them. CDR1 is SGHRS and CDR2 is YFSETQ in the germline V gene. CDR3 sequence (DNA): TGCGCCAGCCGAGGGTCTGAGTACAATGAGCAGTTCTTC. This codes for CASRGSEYNEQFF.